A selection of T cell receptor beta chains follows, all from one sample in a study of siplizumab effects on memory and regulatory T cells. This table comes from immunoSEQ multiplex PCR, and its TCRdb copy is limited to in-frame clones, with some not included. The sample comprises 70,000 to 95,000 clones, approximately 93% of which are singletons, and 5.5% to 7.5% rests with the top ten. Material: CD8+ T cells sorted from blood. The receptors come from a human donor in good health. The conserved cysteine and the conserved F or W are not part of the CDR3 here. Clone size is shown for a subset of rows, as once, few, many or a class of expanded clone.

J	V	size	CDR3
TRBJ2-5	TRBV6-1	-	ASSAFGTLETQY
TRBJ1-1	TRBV4-2	few	ASSQEERVYGTEAF
TRBJ2-7	TRBV7-2	-	ASSLELFSYEQY
TRBJ2-7	TRBV7-2	-	ASSLVSYEQY
TRBJ1-1	TRBV11-2	-	ASSLMEGSPEAF
TRBJ2-3	TRBV30	-	AWSPETSGGIETDTQY
TRBJ2-3	TRBV13	-	ASSPGTSGRLGTADTQY
TRBJ2-5	TRBV19	once	ASSLFGGETQY
TRBJ1-3	TRBV6-1	-	ASSRNTIY
TRBJ2-7	TRBV13	-	ASSTLGYEQY
TRBJ2-7	TRBV6-5	-	ASSFERSEQY
TRBJ2-7	TRBV11-3	-	ASSATPSYEQY
TRBJ2-3	TRBV7-9	-	ASSSSPRGPSTDTQY
TRBJ1-1	TRBV9	-	ASSVGSGPDTEAF
TRBJ2-5	TRBV4-2	-	ASSQLATVQETQY
TRBJ2-2	TRBV9	-	ASSVQGNTGELF
TRBJ2-7	TRBV7-2	-	ASSPRDGGYEQY